These 23 T cell receptor beta chains were all obtained from the same sample, sequenced in a study of siplizumab effects on memory and regulatory T cells. TCRdb keeps only in-frame clones here, not all; method: immunoSEQ multiplex PCR. The repertoire has about 75,000 clones, approximately 93% of them found once; the top ten carry 5%. Sequenced input: CD8+ T cells sorted from blood. The source of these receptors is a human donor in good health.

The gene calls are TRBV2 and TRBJ1-5; 10 nucleotides align to TRBD1. The CDR3 runs to 15 residues. The J segment lost 7 bases and the V segment lost 4 bases, leaving 7 bases of the junction unmatched. Per the germline V gene, CDR1 is SNHLY and CDR2 is FYNNEI. CDR3 loop: CASSVGTGEWQPQHF. CDR3 DNA: TGTGCCAGCAGTGTCGGGACAGGGGAGTGGCAGCCCCAGCATTTT.

This clone was observed a single time. The chain couples TRBV5-1 to TRBJ2-1; possibly TRBD2 for D (5 bases). The V and J ends lost 6 bases and 8 bases respectively, with 9 bases between them. Germline V gene lookup returns CDR1 SGHRS and CDR2 YFSETQ. This CDR3 contains 11 residues. CDR3 in amino acids: CASMAGHEQFF. DNA of the CDR3: TGCGCCAGCATGGCGGGTCATGAGCAGTTCTTC.

The rearrangement joins TRBV9 to TRBJ1-4; D is undetermined. Per the germline V gene, CDR1 is SGDLS and CDR2 is YYNGEE. This CDR3 spans 12 amino acids. V lost 4 bases to trimming and J lost 7 bases, with 8 bases between them. The CDR3 DNA sequence: TGTGCCAGCAGCTATGAGGGTGAAAAACTGTTTTTT. Protein sequence: CASSYEGEKLFF.

The chain combines TRBV2 with TRBJ1-2; D is uncertain. The CDR3 covers 12 residues. Germline values: CDR1 SNHLY, CDR2 FYNNEI. Trimming took 2 bases from V and 5 from J, leaving 6 bases between them. The CDR3: CASSERQYGYTF. In nucleotides, the CDR3 is TGTGCCAGCAGTGAACGGCAATATGGCTACACCTTC.

The chain recombines TRBV29-1 with TRBJ1-2; D may be TRBD1 (6 bases). The CDR3 totals 12 residues. V dropped 3 bases and J dropped 4 bases, with 9 bases sitting between them. CDR1 and CDR2 from the germline V gene are SQVTM and ANQGSEA. CDR3 loop: CSVEQGSYGYTF. The DNA for the CDR3 is TGCAGCGTTGAGCAGGGGAGCTATGGCTACACCTTC. The full variable domain, completed using reference TRBV29-1 and TRBJ1-2, is SAVISQKPSRDICQRGTSLTIQCQVDSQVTMMFWYRQQPGQSLTLIATANQGSEATYESGFVIDKFPISRPNLTFSTLTVSNMSPEDSSIYLCSVEQGSYGYTFGSGTRLTVV.

This clone was detected a few times. This CDR3 reads CSVSGTGASYEQYF. CDR3 bases: TGCAGCGTCTCCGGGACAGGGGCTTCCTACGAGCAGTACTTC. The gene calls are TRBV29-1 and TRBJ2-7, with TRBD1 matching over 10 bases. The germline V gene has CDR1 SQVTM and CDR2 ANQGSEA. This CDR3 comprises 14 residues. After removal of 6 bases from V and 1 base from J, the junction contained 6 bases not matched to a gene.

The chain uses TRBV28 and TRBJ1-2; D is ambiguous. This CDR3 spans 13 amino acids. Germline-derived CDR1 and CDR2 are MDHEN and SYDVKM. The V end was cut by 6 bases, the J end by 0 bases, with 8 bases between. The CDR3 protein is CASRSISNYGYTF. For the CDR3, the DNA is TGTGCCAGCAGGTCTATATCTAACTATGGCTACACCTTC.

This chain connects TRBV11-3 to TRBJ2-1, with 7 bases fitting TRBD1. The CDR3 has 17 residues. Trimming at V came to 3 bases and at J to 6 bases, leaving 14 bases not matched to a gene. Germline V CDR1 and CDR2: SGHNT, YENEEA. The CDR3 DNA reads TGTGCCAGCAGCTTGGAGCCCCGGGACAGTATTACCAATGAGCAGTTCTTC. Its protein is CASSLEPRDSITNEQFF.

This clone counts as medium-sized. The V and J genes are TRBV13 and TRBJ2-7; a weak D match, TRBD2 (7 bases). The CDR3 runs to 15 residues. V gave up 6 bases and J gave up 1 base, with 16 bases separating them. In germline, CDR1 is PRHDT, CDR2 FYEKMQ (reference sequence). The CDR3 DNA reads TGTGCCAGCAGAGGGGGGGCGGGCGAATCCTACGAGCAGTACTTC. It specifies CASRGGAGESYEQYF.

The chain links TRBV5-1 to TRBJ2-2; no clear D. The germline V gene has CDR1 SGHRS and CDR2 YFSETQ. Deletions cut 0 bases from V and 4 bases from J, with 10 bases between. This CDR3 spans 15 amino acids. The CDR3 region is CASSLARTGTGELFF. The CDR3 DNA sequence: TGCGCCAGCAGCTTGGCGAGGACGGGCACCGGGGAGCTGTTTTTT.

The CDR3 nucleotides read TGTGCCAGCAGCCACCCCGCAACCGAAAGACACGCGAACACCGGGGAGCTGTTTTTT. As protein: CASSHPATERHANTGELFF. The chain couples TRBV4-2 to TRBJ2-2; no clear D. The V end lost 3 bases, the J end lost 0 bases, and 20 bases lay between the germline ends. This CDR3 is 19 amino acids long. Germline V CDR1 and CDR2: LGHNA, YNFKEQ.

The table lists this clone with a count of one. The gene calls are TRBV6-5 and TRBJ2-6, with D possibly being TRBD1 (6 bases). The CDR3 loop spans 15 amino acids. The V gene lost 6 bases and the J gene lost 3 bases, with 12 bases spanning the gap. CDR1 and CDR2 from the germline V gene are MNHEY and SVGAGI. CDR3 DNA: TGTGCCAGCAGCCTTACAGGGTATGGGGCCAACGTCCTGACTTTC. It is translated as CASSLTGYGANVLTF.

The chain is built from TRBV5-6 and TRBJ1-5; weak D call: TRBD1 (6 bases). The CDR3 consists of 16 residues. V lost 3 bases, J lost 5 bases, and 18 bases lay in between. The germline CDR1 and CDR2 sequences are SGHDT and YYEEEE. The CDR3 sequence is CASSWLTDRPDQPQHF. CDR3 in DNA: TGTGCCAGCAGCTGGCTGACTGACAGGCCTGATCAGCCCCAGCATTTT.

This chain connects TRBV9 to TRBJ1-3, with TRBD1 matching over 7 bases. With V trimmed by 4 bases and J by 0 bases, 10 bases remained unmatched. CDR3 size: 17 residues. CDR1 and CDR2 (germline): SGDLS, YYNGEE. CDR3 nucleotides: TGTGCCAGCAGCTCCCGTCGGGACAGCGTCTCTGGAAACACCATATATTTT. It translates to CASSSRRDSVSGNTIYF.

The chain combines TRBV15 with TRBJ2-7; 11 bases match TRBD2. Germline V CDR1 and CDR2: LNHNV, YYDKDF (reference sequence). The V gene end was trimmed by 3 bases and the J gene end by 2 bases; junction bases not matched to a gene: 6. CDR3 length equals 16 residues. The CDR3 region has the DNA TGTGCCACCAGCAGTTTTAGCGGGGGGGATACCTACGAGCAGTACTTC. It codes for CATSSFSGGDTYEQYF.

In this sample, this clone turned up once. The gene calls are TRBV7-9 and TRBJ2-2, with 15 nucleotides matching TRBD2. The ends lost 6 bases at V and 4 bases at J; junction bases unmatched: 6. Germline loops: CDR1 SEHNR, CDR2 FQNEAQ (reference sequence). The CDR3 has 17 amino acids. The CDR3 loop is CASRTGLAGGITGELFF. The CDR3 bases are TGTGCCAGCAGGACGGGACTAGCGGGGGGAATCACCGGGGAGCTGTTTTTT.

The chain carries TRBV6-5 and TRBJ1-3, with D unclear. The CDR3 spans 14 residues. The germline CDR1 and CDR2 sequences are MNHEY and SVGAGI. V lost 10 bases, J lost 1 base, and 14 bases lay in between. DNA of the CDR3: TGTGCCACCTCAGGCGGGTTTTCTGGAAACACCATATATTTT. Translating gives CATSGGFSGNTIYF.

This rearrangement joins TRBV4-1 to TRBJ2-7; 8 bases map to TRBD2. CDR3 length: 16 amino acids. Germline values: CDR1 MGHRA, CDR2 YSYEKL. J lost 3 bases, V lost 3 bases, and 10 bases had no gene match. CDR3 region: CASSQIGGGPNYEQYF. The CDR3 DNA is TGCGCCAGCAGCCAGATCGGCGGGGGGCCTAACTACGAGCAGTACTTC.

The chain uses TRBV27 and TRBJ2-1; perhaps D is TRBD1 or TRBD2 (5 bases each). Trimming took 4 bases from V and 14 from J, leaving 12 bases between them. CDR3 length: 11 residues. The germline CDR1 and CDR2 sequences are MNHEY and SMNVEV (reference sequence). The CDR3 DNA reads as TGTGCCAGCAGTTCGGGGACCGGCGAGTTCTTC. Translation: CASSSGTGEFF.

This chain connects TRBV19 to TRBJ2-2; a weak D match, TRBD2 (5 bases). CDR1 and CDR2 (germline): LNHDA, SQIVND (reference sequence). The V end lost 7 bases, the J end lost 0 bases, and 6 bases lay between the germline ends. The CDR3 consists of 13 residues. In DNA form, the CDR3 reads TGTGCCAGTATGGAGGCGAACACCGGGGAGCTGTTTTTT. It yields the protein CASMEANTGELFF.

This clone was seen a single time. The V gene is TRBV11-1, the J gene TRBJ2-5; possible D gene TRBD1, 5 bases. This CDR3 is built from 16 residues. Germline CDR1 reads SGHAT; CDR2 reads FQDESV (reference sequence). V dropped 1 base and J dropped 5 bases, with 17 bases sitting between them. The CDR3 bases are TGTGCCAGCAGCTTAGAGGGTCAGGGCTTATGGGAGACCCAGTACTTC. This encodes CASSLEGQGLWETQYF.

This clone was observed a single time. The rearrangement uses TRBV4-3 and TRBJ2-1; D not resolved. The germline V and J ends were trimmed by 2 bases and 4 bases, with 3 bases remaining between them. This CDR3 has 12 amino acids. Germline CDR1 reads LGHNA; CDR2 reads YSLEER. DNA for the CDR3: TGCGCCAGCAGCCAACAATACAATGAGCAGTTCTTC. It codes for CASSQQYNEQFF.

The V gene is TRBV7-9, the J gene TRBJ2-7; a possible D gene is TRBD1 (5 bases). This CDR3 has 14 residues. V was clipped by 1 base and J by 0 bases, with 7 bases between them. CDR1 SEHNR and CDR2 FQNEAQ come from the germline V gene (reference sequence). The CDR3 here is CASSLVGHSYEQYF. CDR3 DNA: TGTGCCAGCAGCTTAGTCGGACACTCCTACGAGCAGTACTTC.